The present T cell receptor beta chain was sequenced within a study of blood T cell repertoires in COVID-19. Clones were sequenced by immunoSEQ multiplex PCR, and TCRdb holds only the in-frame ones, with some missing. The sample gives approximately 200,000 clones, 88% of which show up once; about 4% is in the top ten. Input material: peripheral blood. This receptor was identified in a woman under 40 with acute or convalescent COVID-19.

The CDR3: CASSLAGGYTGELFF. The CDR3 DNA sequence: TGTGCCAGCAGCTTAGCGGGGGGGTACACCGGGGAGCTGTTTTTT. The J gene is TRBJ2-2, the V gene TRBV11-2, with TRBD2 identical over 8 bases. Trimming cost V 1 base and J 3 bases; bases outside gene matches: 1. Germline CDR1 is SGHAT and CDR2 is FQNNGV. The CDR3 spans 15 residues.